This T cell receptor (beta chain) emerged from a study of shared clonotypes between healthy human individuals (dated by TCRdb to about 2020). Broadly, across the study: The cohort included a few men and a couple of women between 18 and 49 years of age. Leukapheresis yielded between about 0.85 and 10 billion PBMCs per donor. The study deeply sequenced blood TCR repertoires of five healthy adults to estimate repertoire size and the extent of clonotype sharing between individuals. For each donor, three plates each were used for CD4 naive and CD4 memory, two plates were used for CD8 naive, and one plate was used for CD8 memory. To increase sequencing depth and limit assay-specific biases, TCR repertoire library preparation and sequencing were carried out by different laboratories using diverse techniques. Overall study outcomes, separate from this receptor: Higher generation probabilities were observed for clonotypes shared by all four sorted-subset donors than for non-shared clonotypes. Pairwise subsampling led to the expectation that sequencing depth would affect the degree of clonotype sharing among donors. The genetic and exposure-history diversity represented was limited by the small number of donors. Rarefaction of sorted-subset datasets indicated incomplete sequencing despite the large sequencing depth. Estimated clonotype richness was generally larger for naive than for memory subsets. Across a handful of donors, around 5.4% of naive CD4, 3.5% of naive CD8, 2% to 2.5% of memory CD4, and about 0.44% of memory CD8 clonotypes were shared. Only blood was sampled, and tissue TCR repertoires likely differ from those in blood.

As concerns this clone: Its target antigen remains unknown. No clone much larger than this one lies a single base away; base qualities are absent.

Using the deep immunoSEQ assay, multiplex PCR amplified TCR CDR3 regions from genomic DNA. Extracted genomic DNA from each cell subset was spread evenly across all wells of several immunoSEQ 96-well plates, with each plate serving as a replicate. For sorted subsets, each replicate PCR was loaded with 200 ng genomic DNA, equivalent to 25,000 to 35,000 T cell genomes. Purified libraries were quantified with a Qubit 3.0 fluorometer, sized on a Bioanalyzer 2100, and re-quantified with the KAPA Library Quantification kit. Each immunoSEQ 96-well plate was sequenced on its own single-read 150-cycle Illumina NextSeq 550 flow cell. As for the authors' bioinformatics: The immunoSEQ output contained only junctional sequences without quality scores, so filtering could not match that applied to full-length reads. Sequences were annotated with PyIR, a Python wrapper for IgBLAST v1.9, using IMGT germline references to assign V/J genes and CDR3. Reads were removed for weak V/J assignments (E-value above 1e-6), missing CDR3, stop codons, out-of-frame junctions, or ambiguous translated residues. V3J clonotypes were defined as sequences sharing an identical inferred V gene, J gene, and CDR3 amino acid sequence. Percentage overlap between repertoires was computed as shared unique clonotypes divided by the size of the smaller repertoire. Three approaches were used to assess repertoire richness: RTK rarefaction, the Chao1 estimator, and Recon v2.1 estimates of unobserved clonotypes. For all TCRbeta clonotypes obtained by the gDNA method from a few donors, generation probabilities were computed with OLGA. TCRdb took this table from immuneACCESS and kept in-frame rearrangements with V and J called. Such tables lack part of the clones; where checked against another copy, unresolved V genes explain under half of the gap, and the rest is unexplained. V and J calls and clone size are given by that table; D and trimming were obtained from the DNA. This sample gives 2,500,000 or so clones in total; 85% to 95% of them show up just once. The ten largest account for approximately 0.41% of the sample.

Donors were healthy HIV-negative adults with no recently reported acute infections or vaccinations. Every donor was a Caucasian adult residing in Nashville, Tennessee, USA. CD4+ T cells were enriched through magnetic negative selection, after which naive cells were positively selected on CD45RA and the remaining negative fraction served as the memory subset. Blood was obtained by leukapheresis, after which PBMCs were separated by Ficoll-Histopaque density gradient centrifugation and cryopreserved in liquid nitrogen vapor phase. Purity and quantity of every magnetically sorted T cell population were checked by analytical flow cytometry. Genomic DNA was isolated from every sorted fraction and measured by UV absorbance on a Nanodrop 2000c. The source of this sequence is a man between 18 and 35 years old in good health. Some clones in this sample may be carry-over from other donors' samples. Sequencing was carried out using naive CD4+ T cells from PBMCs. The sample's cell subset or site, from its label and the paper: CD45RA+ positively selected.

In nucleotide form, the sequence is TGTGCCAGTACCACACCTGGAAGGCCAGCTTTCTTT. Its protein is CASTTPGRPAFF. The sequence joins TRBV19 to TRBJ1-1, with the D gene too uncertain to name. Reading the germline V gene (reference sequence) gives CDR1 LNHDA and CDR2 SQIVND. The CDR3 numbers 12 residues from cysteine through phenylalanine. The CDR3 DNA has 36 bases and is translated from base 1. The germline ends are 16 bases apart after V is trimmed by 7 bases and J by 10 bases.